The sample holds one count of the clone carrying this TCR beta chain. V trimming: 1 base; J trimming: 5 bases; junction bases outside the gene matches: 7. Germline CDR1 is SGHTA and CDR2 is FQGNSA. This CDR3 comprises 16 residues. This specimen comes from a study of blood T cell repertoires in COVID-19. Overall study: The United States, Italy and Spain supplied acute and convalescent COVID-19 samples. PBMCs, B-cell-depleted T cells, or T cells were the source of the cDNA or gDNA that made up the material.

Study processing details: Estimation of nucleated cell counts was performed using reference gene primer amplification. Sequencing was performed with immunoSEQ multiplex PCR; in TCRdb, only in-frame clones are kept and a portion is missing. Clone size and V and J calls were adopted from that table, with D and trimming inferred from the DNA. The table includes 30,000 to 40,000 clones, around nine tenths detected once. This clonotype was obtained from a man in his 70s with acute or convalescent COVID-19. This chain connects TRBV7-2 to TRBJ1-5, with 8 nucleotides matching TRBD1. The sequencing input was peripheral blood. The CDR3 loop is CASSLDDRGAHQPQHF. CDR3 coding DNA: TGTGCCAGCAGCTTAGACGACAGGGGAGCCCATCAGCCCCAGCATTTT.